Listed here are 16 T cell receptor beta chains from one sample, sequenced in a study of human versus mouse CDR3 diversity and MHC coevolution (dated by TCRdb to the late 2010s). Library preparation employed the immunoSEQ multiplex PCR assay. Sourced from immuneACCESS, this table was stored by TCRdb with only in-frame sequences that have V and J called. A share of the clones is absent; for the studies checked, an unresolved V gene accounts for under half, and the remainder has no known explanation. The sample yields tens of thousands of clones; just under 95% were counted once. The top ten clones comprise less than 0.16% of the sample. The sample taken for sequencing was naive CD4+ T cells from blood. Taken with the paper, the label for cell subset or site translates to: CD45RO-negative CD62L-positive naive CD4 T cells. These receptors all stem from a person aged 25 to 75 in good health.

This clone was picked up one time. This chain connects TRBV29-1 to TRBJ2-1; 8 nucleotides agree with TRBD1. V was pared by 1 base and J by 7 bases, with 9 bases of the junction left unmatched. Germline V CDR1 and CDR2: SQVTM, ANQGSEA. The CDR3 is made up of 15 amino acids. The CDR3, as DNA: TGCAGCGTTGAAGGGTGGCAGGGGGCGTTTAATGAGCAGTTCTTC. This encodes CSVEGWQGAFNEQFF.

The rearrangement links TRBV5-1 to TRBJ2-5; D may be TRBD2 (5 bases). TRBJ2-7 explains the end of the DNA better; the J call may be wrong. The germline gives CDR1 SGHRS, CDR2 YFSETQ. This CDR3 comprises 14 residues. This chain's CDR3 is CASSLASSSYEQYF. As DNA, the CDR3 is TGCGCCAGCAGCTTGGCTAGCAGCTCCTACGAGCAGTACTTC.

The chain is built from TRBV7-2 and TRBJ1-1, with D hard to call. CDR3 length equals 15 residues. Per germline, CDR1 SGHTA and CDR2 FQGNSA. V was trimmed by 3 bases and J by 0 bases, leaving 11 bases between them. The CDR3 DNA is TGTGCCAGCAGCTTGTCAGCGGGTATGAACACTGAAGCTTTCTTT. Amino acids: CASSLSAGMNTEAFF.

The rearrangement joins TRBV9 to TRBJ2-1, with a weak D call TRBD2 (6 bases). Trimming left V 0 bases short and J 4 bases short, with 20 bases between. The germline V gene has CDR1 SGDLS and CDR2 YYNGEE. CDR3 size: 18 residues. DNA of the CDR3: TGTGCCAGCAGCGTAGTTCCTTTTTGGTCGGGGGAATACAATGAGCAGTTCTTC. As protein: CASSVVPFWSGEYNEQFF.

The chain joins TRBV6-6 to TRBJ2-5; D remains unclear. V gave up 0 bases and J gave up 1 base, with 9 bases separating them. CDR1 and CDR2 from the germline V gene are MNHNY and SVGAGI (reference sequence). This CDR3 is built from 15 residues. CDR3 sequence (DNA): TGTGCCAGCAGTTACTCGGGTGGGCGCCAAGAGACCCAGTACTTC. Its protein product is CASSYSGGRQETQYF.

The chain joins TRBV5-1 to TRBJ1-2; D unresolved. CDR3 length: 12 residues. V gave up 4 bases and J gave up 5 bases, with 9 bases separating them. The germline CDR1 and CDR2 sequences are SGHRS and YFSETQ. The CDR3 reads CASSRGDYGYTF. In DNA, the CDR3 is TGCGCCAGCAGCCGCGGGGATTATGGCTACACCTTC.

This clone appeared once. The chain is built from TRBV28 and TRBJ1-1, with 8 nucleotides matching TRBD1. CDR1 MDHEN and CDR2 SYDVKM come from the germline V gene. The V and J ends lost 1 base and 0 bases, in that order; junction bases with no gene match: 4. This CDR3 region has 16 residues. CDR3 sequence (DNA): TGTGCCAGCAGTTTATTTTCGGGACAGGTGAACACTGAAGCTTTCTTT. Its translation is CASSLFSGQVNTEAFF.

V and J are TRBV5-6 and TRBJ2-7; TRBD1 matches at 9 bases. With 0 bases clipped from V and 7 bases from J, the junction kept 5 bases outside the gene matches. Germline CDR1 SGHDT, CDR2 YYEEEE. This CDR3 contains 14 residues. The CDR3 reads CASSLAGTGREQYF. CDR3 DNA sequence: TGTGCCAGCAGCTTGGCCGGGACAGGGAGGGAGCAGTACTTC.

The table lists this clone with a count of one. The chain recombines TRBV18 with TRBJ1-5; tentative D call: TRBD1 (5 bases). Per the germline V gene, CDR1 is KGHSH and CDR2 is LQKENI. The CDR3 has 15 residues. V dropped 5 bases and J dropped 5 bases, with 16 bases sitting between them. CDR3 DNA sequence: TGTGCCAGCTCAATTCTGGCAGGGCCTGATCAGCCCCAGCATTTT. Translating it yields CASSILAGPDQPQHF.

V usage is TRBV30 and J usage is TRBJ1-2, with 10 bases aligning to TRBD1. Trimming took 2 bases from V and 8 from J; bases not matched to a gene: 17. CDR3 length: 17 amino acids. Germline V lookup: CDR1 GTSNPN, CDR2 SVGIG (reference sequence). The CDR3 region is CAWSLGFSLTGGQGYTF. CDR3 coding DNA: TGTGCCTGGAGTCTCGGTTTCTCTCTGACAGGGGGCCAAGGCTACACCTTC.

The chain is built from TRBV18 and TRBJ1-6; D possibly corresponds to TRBD1 (5 bases). V lost 2 bases, J lost 9 bases, and 14 bases lay in between. Germline CDR1 and CDR2: KGHSH and LQKENI. The CDR3 has 15 amino acids. The CDR3 here is CASSPEEGRGSPLHF. DNA for the CDR3: TGTGCCAGCTCACCAGAGGAAGGGAGGGGTTCACCCCTCCACTTT. Filled out from reference TRBV18 and TRBJ1-6, the complete variable domain reads NAGVMQNPRHLVRRRGQEARLRCSPMKGHSHVYWYRQLPEEGLKFMVYLQKENIIDESGMPKERFSAEFPKEGPSILRIQQVVRGDSAAYFCASSPEEGRGSPLHFGNGTRLTVT.

The chain uses TRBV5-1 and TRBJ1-3; perhaps TRBD1 as D (6 bases). Germline V CDR1 and CDR2: SGHRS, YFSETQ. Trimming left V 4 bases short and J 0 bases short, with 20 bases between. The CDR3 spans 18 residues. The CDR3 here is CASSPSLGGALSGNTIYF. In DNA, the CDR3 is TGCGCCAGCAGCCCAAGCTTAGGGGGGGCTCTCTCTGGAAACACCATATATTTT.

CDR3 DNA: TGTGCCAGCAGTGAAAACAGGAGCCCTGGGACCCAGTACTTC. Its translation: CASSENRSPGTQYF. V is TRBV6-1 and J is TRBJ2-5, with D possibly TRBD1 on 5 matching bases. The CDR3 has 14 residues. V was pared by 2 bases and J by 7 bases, with 14 bases between. The germline V gene encodes CDR1 MNHNS and CDR2 SASEGT.

This clone was found once. V gene TRBV4-1 combines with J gene TRBJ2-7, with D possibly matching TRBD2 (6 bases). Trimming took 1 base from V and 0 from J, leaving 13 bases between them. CDR1 is MGHRA, CDR2 YSYEKL, per germline. This CDR3 has 16 amino acids. The chain's CDR3 is CASSQVIAGFSYEQYF. The DNA of the CDR3 is TGCGCCAGCAGCCAAGTCATCGCGGGATTCTCCTACGAGCAGTACTTC.

This chain connects TRBV5-1 to TRBJ1-2; the match to TRBD1 covers 8 bases. Germline-derived CDR1 and CDR2 are SGHRS and YFSETQ. The CDR3 runs to 14 residues. Losses at the gene ends were 0 bases for V and 7 bases for J; bases not matched to a gene: 5. The CDR3 coding sequence is TGCGCCAGCAGCTTGGGACAGGGGTCATCTGGCTACACCTTC. As protein: CASSLGQGSSGYTF.

This chain links TRBV5-1 with TRBJ1-6; D remains unclear. Between the trimmed V and J ends, which lost 5 bases and 0 bases, there was a span of 3 bases. Germline assignment: CDR1 SGHRS and CDR2 YFSETQ. The CDR3 totals 13 residues. The CDR3: CASSISYNSPLHF. In DNA form, the CDR3 reads TGCGCCAGCAGTATCTCCTATAATTCACCCCTCCACTTT.